Listed below are T cell receptor beta chains from one sample, sequenced in a study of cytomegalovirus exposure and HLA in healthy donors. Libraries were prepared by immunoSEQ multiplex PCR; TCRdb keeps only in-frame clonotypes and omits some of them. The sample has approximately 150,000 clones, around 80% seen once. Sequenced input: PBMCs. The receptors here all came from a man aged 40-49 years in good health and CMV-seropositive. Each CDR3 is given with its conserved first and last residue. D genes are given only for firm matches. Size is stated for part of the rows, as once, few or many counts, or as a class when the clone is expanded.

d_call j_call clone_size v_call cdr3_nt cdr3_aa
TRBD2 TRBJ2-7 NA TRBV29-1 TGCAGCGCCGCTGGGGGGGCCTACGAGCAGTACTTC CSAAGGAYEQYF
TRBD2 TRBJ2-3 NA TRBV9 TGTGCCAGCAGCCCCCTAGCGGGAGGGCCGGCAGATACGCAGTATTTT CASSPLAGGPADTQYF
TRBD2 TRBJ2-7 NA TRBV5-8 TGTGCCAGCAGCTTTGGCCTAGCGGGAAGCTACGAGCAGTACTTC CASSFGLAGSYEQYF
TRBD1 TRBJ1-2 NA TRBV4-1 TGCGCCAGCAGCCAAGATCCCGGGACAGGGTTTGGCTACACCTTC CASSQDPGTGFGYTF
TRBD1 TRBJ2-2 NA TRBV18 TGTGCCAGCTCACCTAAGACAGGGACGAACGGGGAGCTGTTTTTT CASSPKTGTNGELFF
NA TRBJ2-2 NA TRBV7-3 TGTGCCAGCAGCTTAAGGGGCCCAAACACCGGGGAGCTGTTTTTT CASSLRGPNTGELFF
TRBD2 TRBJ2-1 NA TRBV30 TGTGCCTGGAGTGTACAGGGGACTAGCGGATACAATGAGCAGTTCTTC CAWSVQGTSGYNEQFF
NA TRBJ2-3 NA TRBV4-2 TGTGCCAGCAGCCAAGATCGAAGGGAGTGGGGAGATACGCAGTATTTT CASSQDRREWGDTQYF
NA TRBJ2-5 once TRBV5-1 TGCGCCAGCAGCTCAGGGGAGGAGACCCAGTACTTC CASSSGEETQYF
NA TRBJ2-7 once TRBV7-2 TGTGCCAGCAGCCATGACCGGGACTTGGCCACCTACGAGCAGTACTTC CASSHDRDLATYEQYF
TRBD2 TRBJ2-1 NA TRBV27 TGTGCCAGCAGTTCCGGACTAGCGGGAGGGGATGAGCAGTTCTTC CASSSGLAGGDEQFF
TRBD1 TRBJ1-2 NA TRBV14 TGTGCCAGCAGCCGAGGACAGGGGGAAGAGTCCTATGGCTACACCTTC CASSRGQGEESYGYTF
TRBD2 TRBJ2-2 NA TRBV15 TGTGCCACCAGCAGAGTCCCGGGACTAGGGAACACCGGGGAGCTGTTTTTT CATSRVPGLGNTGELFF
NA TRBJ1-3 NA TRBV7-6 TGTGCCAGCAGCGTCCAGGGTTCGCATACTGGAAACACCATATATTTT CASSVQGSHTGNTIYF
TRBD1 TRBJ1-2 NA TRBV4-1 TGCGCCAGCAGCCAAGAGGGACAGGGATTCTATGGCTACACCTTC CASSQEGQGFYGYTF
TRBD2 TRBJ2-2 NA TRBV6-1 TGTGCCAGCAGTGTCTTACTAGCGGGAGATACCGGGGAGCTGTTTTTT CASSVLLAGDTGELFF
TRBD2 TRBJ2-3 NA TRBV7-2 TGTGCCAGCAGCTTACCGGGACTAGCTTCAGATACGCAGTATTTT CASSLPGLASDTQYF
NA TRBJ2-3 NA TRBV5-4 TGTGCCAGCAGCTTGGAACTAGCCGACATAGCAGATACGCAGTATTTT CASSLELADIADTQYF
TRBD2 TRBJ2-3 NA TRBV9 TGTGCCAGCAGCCCGGGAGGAGGGCCAGATACGCAGTATTTT CASSPGGGPDTQYF
TRBD2 TRBJ2-1 NA TRBV5-1 TGCGCCAGCAGCTTGACCGGGACTAGCGGGAGTATGGCTGAGCAGTTCTTC CASSLTGTSGSMAEQFF
TRBD1 TRBJ2-1 NA TRBV27 TGTGCCAGCAGTTTATGGGGGACAGGGGGTGATGAGCAGTTCTTC CASSLWGTGGDEQFF
NA TRBJ2-5 NA TRBV27 TGTGCCAGCAGTTATTTGGGGGGGGGCGATGAGACCCAGTACTTC CASSYLGGGDETQYF
TRBD1 TRBJ2-3 NA TRBV10-1 TGCGCCAGCAGCCCAGGGACAGGGGGCTCAGATACGCAGTATTTT CASSPGTGGSDTQYF
TRBD2 TRBJ2-1 NA TRBV7-2 TGTGCCAGCAGCTATCAAGCGGGAGAGAACGGTGAGCAGTTCTTC CASSYQAGENGEQFF
NA TRBJ1-2 NA TRBV4-1 TGCGCCAGCAGCCAAGATACGGGAAACTATGGCTACACCTTC CASSQDTGNYGYTF
NA TRBJ1-5 NA TRBV7-9 TGTGCCAGCAGCTTAGCTAGTAGCAATCAGCCCCAGCATTTT CASSLASSNQPQHF
NA TRBJ1-2 few TRBV28 TGTGCCAGCAGTCTAGGGGGGGCTCTCTATGGCTACACCTTC CASSLGGALYGYTF
NA TRBJ1-1 NA TRBV7-2 TGTGCCAGCAGCTTAGGGGCGGGGGCTGAAGCTTTCTTT CASSLGAGAEAFF
NA TRBJ2-6 NA TRBV5-4 TGTGCCAGCAGCTTGGACCTACTAGGAACTGGGGCCAACGTCCTGACTTTC CASSLDLLGTGANVLTF